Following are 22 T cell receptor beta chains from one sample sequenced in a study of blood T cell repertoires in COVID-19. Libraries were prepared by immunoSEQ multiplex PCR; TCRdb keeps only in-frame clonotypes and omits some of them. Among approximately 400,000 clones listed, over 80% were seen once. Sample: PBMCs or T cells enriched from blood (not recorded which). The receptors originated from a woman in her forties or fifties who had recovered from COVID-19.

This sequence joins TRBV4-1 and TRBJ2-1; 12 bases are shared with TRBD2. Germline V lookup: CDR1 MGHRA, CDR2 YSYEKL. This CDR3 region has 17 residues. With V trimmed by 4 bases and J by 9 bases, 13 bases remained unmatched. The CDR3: CASSPSLLAGGPREQFF. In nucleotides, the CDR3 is TGCGCCAGCAGCCCTTCCTTGCTAGCGGGAGGGCCCCGTGAGCAGTTCTTC.

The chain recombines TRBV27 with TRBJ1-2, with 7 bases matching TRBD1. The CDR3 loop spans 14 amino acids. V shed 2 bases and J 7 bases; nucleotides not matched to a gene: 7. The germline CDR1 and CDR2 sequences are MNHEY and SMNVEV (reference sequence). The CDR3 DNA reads TGTGCCAGCAGTTTAGCTGGGGGGACAGCTGGCTACACCTTC. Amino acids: CASSLAGGTAGYTF.

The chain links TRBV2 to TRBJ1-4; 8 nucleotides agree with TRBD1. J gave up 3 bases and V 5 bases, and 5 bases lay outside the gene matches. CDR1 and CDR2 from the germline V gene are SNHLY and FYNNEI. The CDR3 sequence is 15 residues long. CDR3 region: CASSLTGGANEKLFF. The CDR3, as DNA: TGTGCCAGCAGTTTAACAGGGGGAGCTAATGAAAAACTGTTTTTT.

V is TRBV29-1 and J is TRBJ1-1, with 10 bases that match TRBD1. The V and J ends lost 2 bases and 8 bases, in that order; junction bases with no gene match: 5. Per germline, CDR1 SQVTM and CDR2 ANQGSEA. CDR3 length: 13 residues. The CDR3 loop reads CSVERTGGWEAFF. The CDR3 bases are TGCAGCGTTGAACGGACAGGGGGATGGGAAGCTTTCTTT.

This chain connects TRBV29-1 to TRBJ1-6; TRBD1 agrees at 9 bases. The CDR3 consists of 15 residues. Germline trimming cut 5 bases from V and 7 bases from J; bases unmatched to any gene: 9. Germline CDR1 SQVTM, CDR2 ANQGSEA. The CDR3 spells CSVQLPGQGNSPLHF. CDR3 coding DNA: TGCAGCGTTCAGCTACCGGGACAGGGCAATTCACCCCTCCACTTT.

CDR3 nucleotide sequence: TGCAGCGCGGACAGGGCCACTGAAGCTTTCTTT. Its translation is CSADRATEAFF. This chain uses TRBV29-1 with TRBJ1-1; 8 nucleotides line up with TRBD1. V was pared by 7 bases and J by 4 bases, with 2 bases of the junction left unmatched. The CDR3 runs to 11 residues. Looked up from germline, CDR1 is SQVTM and CDR2 is ANQGSEA. The complete variable domain, with remaining parts taken from reference TRBV29-1 and TRBJ1-1, reads SAVISQKPSRDICQRGTSLTIQCQVDSQVTMMFWYRQQPGQSLTLIATANQGSEATYESGFVIDKFPISRPNLTFSTLTVSNMSPEDSSIYLCSADRATEAFFGQGTRLTVV.

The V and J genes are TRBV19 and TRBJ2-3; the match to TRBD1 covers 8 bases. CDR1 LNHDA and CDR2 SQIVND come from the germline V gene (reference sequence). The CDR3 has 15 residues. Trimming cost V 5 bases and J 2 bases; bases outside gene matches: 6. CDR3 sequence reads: CASSPGQGTTDTQYF. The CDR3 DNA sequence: TGTGCCAGTAGTCCAGGACAGGGAACCACAGATACGCAGTATTTT.

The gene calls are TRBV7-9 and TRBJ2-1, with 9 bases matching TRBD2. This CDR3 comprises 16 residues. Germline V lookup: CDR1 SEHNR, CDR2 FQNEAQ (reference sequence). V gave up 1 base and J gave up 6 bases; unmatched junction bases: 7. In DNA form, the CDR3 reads TGTGCCAGCAGCTTAGAGCGGCTAGCGGGACTCAATGAGCAGTTCTTC. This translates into CASSLERLAGLNEQFF.

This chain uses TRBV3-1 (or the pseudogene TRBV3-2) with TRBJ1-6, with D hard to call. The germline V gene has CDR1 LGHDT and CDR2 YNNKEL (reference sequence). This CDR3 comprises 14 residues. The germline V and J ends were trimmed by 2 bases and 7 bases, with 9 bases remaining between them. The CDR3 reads CASSQREINSPLHF. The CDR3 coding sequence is TGTGCCAGCAGCCAACGAGAGATCAATTCACCCCTCCACTTT.

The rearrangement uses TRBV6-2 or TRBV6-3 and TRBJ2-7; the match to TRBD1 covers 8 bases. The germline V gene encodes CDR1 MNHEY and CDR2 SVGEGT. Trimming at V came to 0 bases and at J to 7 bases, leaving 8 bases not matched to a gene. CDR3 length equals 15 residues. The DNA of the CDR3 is TGTGCCAGCAGTTACTCCGGGACAGGTCCGGGGGAGCAGTACTTC. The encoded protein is CASSYSGTGPGEQYF.

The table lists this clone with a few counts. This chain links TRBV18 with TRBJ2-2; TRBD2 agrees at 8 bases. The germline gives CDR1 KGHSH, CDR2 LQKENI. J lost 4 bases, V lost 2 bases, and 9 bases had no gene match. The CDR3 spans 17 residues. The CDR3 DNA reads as TGTGCCAGCTCACCATACAAAGCGGGAGCGGGCACCGGGGAGCTGTTTTTT. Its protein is CASSPYKAGAGTGELFF.

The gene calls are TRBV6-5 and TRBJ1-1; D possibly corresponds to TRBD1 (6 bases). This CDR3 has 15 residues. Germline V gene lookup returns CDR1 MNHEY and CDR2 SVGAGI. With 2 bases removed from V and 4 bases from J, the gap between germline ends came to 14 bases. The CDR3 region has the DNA TGTGCCAGCAGTTACCTGGGAGGGGGAGTCACTGAAGCTTTCTTT. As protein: CASSYLGGGVTEAFF.

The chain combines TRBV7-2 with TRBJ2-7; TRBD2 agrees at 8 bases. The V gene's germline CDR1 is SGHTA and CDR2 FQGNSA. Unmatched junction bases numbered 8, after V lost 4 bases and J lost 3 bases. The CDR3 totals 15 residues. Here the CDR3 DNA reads TGTGCCAGCAGCTCCCCCGGGAGGGCCGTCTACGAGCAGTACTTC. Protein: CASSSPGRAVYEQYF. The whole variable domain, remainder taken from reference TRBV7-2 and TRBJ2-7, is GAGVSQSPSNKVTEKGKDVELRCDPISGHTALYWYRQSLGQGLEFLIYFQGNSAPDKSGLPSDRFSAERTGGSVSTLTIQRTQQEDSAVYLCASSSPGRAVYEQYFGPGTRLTVT.

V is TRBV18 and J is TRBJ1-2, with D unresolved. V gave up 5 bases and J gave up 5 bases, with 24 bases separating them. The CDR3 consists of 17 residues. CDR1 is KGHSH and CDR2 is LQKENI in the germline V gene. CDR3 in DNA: TGTGCCAGCTCAGCCGAAATAAAATCTCCAACACCTTATGGCTACACCTTC. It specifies CASSAEIKSPTPYGYTF.

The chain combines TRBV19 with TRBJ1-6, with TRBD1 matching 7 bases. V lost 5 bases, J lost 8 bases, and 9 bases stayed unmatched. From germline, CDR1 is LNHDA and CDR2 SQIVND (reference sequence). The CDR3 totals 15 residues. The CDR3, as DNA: TGTGCCAGTAGTCAACAGGGGATGGGTGATTCACCCCTCCACTTT. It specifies CASSQQGMGDSPLHF.

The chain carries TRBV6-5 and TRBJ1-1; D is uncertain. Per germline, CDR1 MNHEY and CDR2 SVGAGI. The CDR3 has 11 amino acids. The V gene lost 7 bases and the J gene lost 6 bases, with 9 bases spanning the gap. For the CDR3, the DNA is TGTGCCAGCATGGGAGTTCCTGAAGCTTTCTTT. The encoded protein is CASMGVPEAFF.

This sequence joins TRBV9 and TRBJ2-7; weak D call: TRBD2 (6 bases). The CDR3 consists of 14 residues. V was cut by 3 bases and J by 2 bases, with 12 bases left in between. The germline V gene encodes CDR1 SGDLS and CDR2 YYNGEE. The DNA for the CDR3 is TGTGCCAGCAGCGGGGGGACTGGACCCTACGAGCAGTACTTC. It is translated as CASSGGTGPYEQYF.

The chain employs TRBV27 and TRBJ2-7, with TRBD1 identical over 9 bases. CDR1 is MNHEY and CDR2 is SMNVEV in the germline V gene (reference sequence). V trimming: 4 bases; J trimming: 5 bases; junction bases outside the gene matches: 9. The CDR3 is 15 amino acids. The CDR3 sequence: CASSSGTGYFDEQYF. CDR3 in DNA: TGTGCCAGCAGTTCTGGGACAGGGTATTTCGACGAGCAGTACTTC.

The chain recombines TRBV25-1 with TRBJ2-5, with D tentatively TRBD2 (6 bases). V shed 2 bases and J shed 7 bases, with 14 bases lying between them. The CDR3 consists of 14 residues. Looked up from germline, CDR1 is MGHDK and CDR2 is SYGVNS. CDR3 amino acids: CASSENGGPWTQYF. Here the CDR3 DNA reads TGTGCCAGCAGTGAAAACGGGGGACCGTGGACCCAGTACTTC.

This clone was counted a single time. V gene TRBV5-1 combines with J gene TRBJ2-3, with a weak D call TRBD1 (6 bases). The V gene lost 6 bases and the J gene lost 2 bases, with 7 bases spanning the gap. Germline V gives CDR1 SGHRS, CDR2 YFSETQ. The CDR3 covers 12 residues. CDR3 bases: TGCGCCAGCACAGGGGACACAGATACGCAGTATTTT. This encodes CASTGDTDTQYF. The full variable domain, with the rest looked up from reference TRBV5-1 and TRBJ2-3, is KAGVTQTPRYLIKTRGQQVTLSCSPISGHRSVSWYQQTPGQGLQFLFEYFSETQRNKGNFPGRFSGRQFSNSRSEMNVSTLELGDSALYLCASTGDTDTQYFGPGTRLTVL.

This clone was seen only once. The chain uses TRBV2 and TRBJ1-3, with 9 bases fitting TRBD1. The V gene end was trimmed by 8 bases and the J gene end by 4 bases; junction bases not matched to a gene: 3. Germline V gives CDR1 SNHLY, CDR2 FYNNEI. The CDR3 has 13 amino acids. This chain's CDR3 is CASDRGTGNTIYF. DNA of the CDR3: TGTGCCAGCGACAGGGGGACCGGAAACACCATATATTTT. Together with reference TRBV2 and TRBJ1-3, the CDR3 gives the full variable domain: EPEVTQTPSHQVTQMGQEVILRCVPISNHLYFYWYRQILGQKVEFLVSFYNNEISEKSEIFDDQFSVERPDGSNFTLKIRSTKLEDSAMYFCASDRGTGNTIYFGEGSWLTVV.

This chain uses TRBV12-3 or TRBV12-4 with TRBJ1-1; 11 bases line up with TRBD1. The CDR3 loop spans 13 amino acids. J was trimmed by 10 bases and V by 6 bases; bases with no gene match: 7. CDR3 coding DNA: TGTGCCAGCAGCTGGACAGGGGGCGATGGAGCTTTCTTT. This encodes CASSWTGGDGAFF.